Described below is a single TCR beta chain sequence and its context. Germline V CDR1 and CDR2: GTSNPN, SVGIG (reference sequence). Losses at the gene ends were 3 bases for V and 9 bases for J; bases not matched to a gene: 3. This CDR3 contains 13 residues. The assay ran at deep level. Profiling relied on immunoSEQ multiplex PCR, and the TCRdb table lists in-frame clones only, not all of them. This sample carries about 2,500,000 clones, approximately 90% of them seen once, and the ten largest clones take roughly 0.15%. This sample is drawn from a study of shared clonotypes between healthy human individuals.

The chain employs TRBV30 and TRBJ2-1; TRBD2 aligns across 12 bases. Sequencing was carried out using naive CD4+ T cells sorted from blood. Subset specified: CD45RA+ positively selected. This receptor was obtained from a man between 18 and 35 years old in good health. The CDR3 sequence is CAWRGLAGTEQFF. The CDR3, as DNA: TGTGCCTGGAGAGGACTAGCGGGAACTGAGCAGTTCTTC.